The rows below give T cell receptor beta chains drawn from one sample of a study of cytomegalovirus exposure and HLA in healthy donors. Profiling relied on immunoSEQ multiplex PCR, and the TCRdb table lists in-frame clones only, not all of them. The repertoire holds over 200,000 clones, with approximately 80% as singletons. Source material: PBMCs. Receptors were obtained from a woman aged 40 to 49 in good health and CMV-seronegative. The conserved cysteine and the conserved F or W are not part of the CDR3 here. The order of the fields is J gene, D gene, V gene, CDR3 protein. A D gene is named only where the DNA matches it firmly.

j_gene: TRBJ1-2
d_gene: TRBD1
v_gene: TRBV15
CDR3aa: ATSRGGTAYGYT

j_gene: TRBJ2-5
d_gene: .
v_gene: TRBV11-3
CDR3aa: ASSPGQGFIQETQY

j_gene: TRBJ1-6
d_gene: .
v_gene: TRBV15
CDR3aa: ATSQSREQDNSPLH

j_gene: TRBJ1-1
d_gene: .
v_gene: TRBV9
CDR3aa: ASRAGQGGTEAF

j_gene: TRBJ2-7
d_gene: .
v_gene: TRBV7-2
CDR3aa: ASSPGGLYYEQY

j_gene: TRBJ1-1
d_gene: .
v_gene: TRBV7-8
CDR3aa: ASSPGRSGWGGNTEAF

j_gene: TRBJ1-3
d_gene: TRBD1
v_gene: TRBV18
CDR3aa: ASSTGAGNTIY

j_gene: TRBJ1-1
d_gene: .
v_gene: TRBV2
CDR3aa: ASTGQNTEAF

j_gene: TRBJ2-2
d_gene: .
v_gene: TRBV9
CDR3aa: ASSLTGLSTGELF

j_gene: TRBJ2-7
d_gene: TRBD1
v_gene: TRBV19
CDR3aa: ASSVAGTGDHEQY

j_gene: TRBJ2-7
d_gene: .
v_gene: TRBV25-1
CDR3aa: ASTGERTAYEQY

j_gene: TRBJ1-2
d_gene: TRBD1
v_gene: TRBV5-1
CDR3aa: ASSLQGQGGYT

j_gene: TRBJ2-5
d_gene: TRBD2
v_gene: TRBV2
CDR3aa: ASRWTSEGREGTQY

j_gene: TRBJ2-2
d_gene: TRBD1
v_gene: TRBV5-5
CDR3aa: ASSLGQPNTGELF

j_gene: TRBJ2-7
d_gene: .
v_gene: TRBV5-6
CDR3aa: ASSPDRGGRPYEQY

j_gene: TRBJ2-7
d_gene: .
v_gene: TRBV19
CDR3aa: ASSPGTSLYEQY

j_gene: TRBJ2-7
d_gene: .
v_gene: TRBV30
CDR3aa: AWSEGRHEQY

j_gene: TRBJ1-2
d_gene: .
v_gene: TRBV6-5
CDR3aa: ASTLPGGGGYT

j_gene: TRBJ2-5
d_gene: TRBD1
v_gene: TRBV19
CDR3aa: ASSSLGGGRETQY

j_gene: TRBJ1-2
d_gene: TRBD1
v_gene: TRBV7-9
CDR3aa: ASSLQGARGYT

j_gene: TRBJ2-1
d_gene: TRBD2
v_gene: TRBV7-9
CDR3aa: ASSSIAGEDNEQF

j_gene: TRBJ2-1
d_gene: TRBD2
v_gene: TRBV4-3
CDR3aa: ASSQGANALAGGPEQF

j_gene: TRBJ2-3
d_gene: TRBD1
v_gene: TRBV13
CDR3aa: ASSYQPGGGTDTQY

j_gene: TRBJ2-5
d_gene: .
v_gene: TRBV18
CDR3aa: ASSPPNQETQY

j_gene: TRBJ2-1
d_gene: TRBD2
v_gene: TRBV4-3
CDR3aa: ASSQDRLAGGLNEQF

j_gene: TRBJ2-4
d_gene: .
v_gene: TRBV7-9
CDR3aa: ASSHRETIQY

j_gene: TRBJ2-1
d_gene: TRBD1
v_gene: TRBV7-3
CDR3aa: ASSLKGDSYNEQF

j_gene: TRBJ1-3
d_gene: .
v_gene: TRBV11-2
CDR3aa: ASSNQKGNTIY

j_gene: TRBJ1-2
d_gene: .
v_gene: TRBV29-1
CDR3aa: SVVWAGAEGYT

j_gene: TRBJ2-7
d_gene: TRBD1
v_gene: TRBV7-2
CDR3aa: ASSLTGAYEQY